This is a list of T cell receptor beta chains from one sample in a study of blood T cell repertoires in COVID-19. Clones were read by immunoSEQ multiplex PCR, and TCRdb kept only the in-frame ones, dropping some. The table lists over 200,000 clones, 80% to 85% of them singletons. What was sequenced was peripheral blood. The receptors derive from a man aged 50 to 60 with active or convalescent COVID-19. Each CDR3 is given with its conserved first and last residue. Each record gives: D gene, clone size, J gene, V gene, CDR3 DNA, CDR3 protein. D genes are given only for firm matches. Clone size, where shown, is once, few, many, or a class for clones that have expanded.

>.|.|TRBJ1-5|TRBV6-1
TGTGCCAGCAGTGAATTGGCTCAGCCCCAGCATTTT
CASSELAQPQHF
>TRBD1|.|TRBJ1-1|TRBV13
TGTGCCAGCAGCTTAGAGGGGGCGGGTGAAGCTTTCTTT
CASSLEGAGEAFF
>.|.|TRBJ2-7|TRBV7-2
TGTGCCAGCACCCTCGGAGGGGTCCGCGTCGAGCAGTACTTC
CASTLGGVRVEQYF
>TRBD2|.|TRBJ2-1|TRBV9
TGTGCCAGCAGCGGGACCTCGCGGGGGGTTTTCTACAATGAGCAGTTCTTC
CASSGTSRGVFYNEQFF
>TRBD1|.|TRBJ1-1|TRBV28
TGTGCCAGCAGTACACAGGGGGACACTGAAGCTTTCTTT
CASSTQGDTEAFF
>TRBD1|once|TRBJ1-1|TRBV3-1/TRBV3-2
TGTGCCAGCAGCCAAGGCGACAGGGGGCACACTGAAGCTTTCTTT
CASSQGDRGHTEAFF
>.|few|TRBJ2-2|TRBV11-1
TGTGCCAGCAGCTTAAGGGGGACCCCTCACACCGGGGAGCTGTTTTTT
CASSLRGTPHTGELFF
>TRBD1|.|TRBJ2-7|TRBV7-2
TGTGCCAGCAGCACGACAGGGGGCCCCTACGAGCAGTACTTC
CASSTTGGPYEQYF
>TRBD1|.|TRBJ2-7|TRBV29-1
TGCAGCGTGACCAAAAACAGGGGATCTTCGGACGAGCAGTACTTC
CSVTKNRGSSDEQYF
>TRBD1|.|TRBJ2-7|TRBV6-5
TGTGCCAGCACCCCAGCGACAGGGAGCTCCTACGAGCAGTACTTC
CASTPATGSSYEQYF
>TRBD1|few|TRBJ2-5|TRBV5-6
TGTGCCAGCAGCTCCTCGACAGGGATGAGGGCATTGGAGACCCAGTACTTC
CASSSSTGMRALETQYF
>.|.|TRBJ2-4|TRBV5-5
TGTGCCAGCAGCTTGCAGGGGGGAGCCAAAAACATTCAGTACTTC
CASSLQGGAKNIQYF
>TRBD1|.|TRBJ1-5|TRBV19
TGTGCCAGTACCTCGGGACAGGGTGGCAATCAGCCCCAGCATTTT
CASTSGQGGNQPQHF
>TRBD1|.|TRBJ1-5|TRBV10-1
TGCGCCAGCAGTGAGGGGGACAGGGGGCAATGCAATCAGCCCCAGCATTTT
CASSEGDRGQCNQPQHF
>TRBD1|.|TRBJ1-6|TRBV19
TGTGCCAGTAGTAGCAACAGGGGGCCTTCTTATAATTCACCCCTCCACTTT
CASSSNRGPSYNSPLHF
>.|.|TRBJ2-2|TRBV2
TGTGCCAGCAGTGAAGCAGGACAGATCACCGGGGAGCTGTTTTTT
CASSEAGQITGELFF
>TRBD1|.|TRBJ1-1|TRBV30
TGTGCCTGGACCTCAGGACAGGGGGCGCAAGCTTTCTTT
CAWTSGQGAQAFF
>.|.|TRBJ1-6|TRBV4-1
TGCGCCAGCAGTCAGAACAGACGGACAGAGAATTCACCCCTCCACTTT
CASSQNRRTENSPLHF
>TRBD2|.|TRBJ2-7|TRBV5-1
TGCGCCAGCAGCTTGCCTAGCGGGGGGCCAGGGAACGAGCAGTACTTC
CASSLPSGGPGNEQYF
>.|few|TRBJ1-4|TRBV29-1
TGCAGCGTTGGGGGGGCTAATGAAAAACTGTTTTTT
CSVGGANEKLFF
>.|few|TRBJ2-2|TRBV19
TGTGCCGCCAACCGAGGGCCCGGGGAGCTGTTTTTT
CAANRGPGELFF
>.|.|TRBJ2-7|TRBV12-3/TRBV12-4
TGTGCCAGCAGTTTGAGCATAGCCTACGAGCAGTACTTC
CASSLSIAYEQYF
>.|.|TRBJ1-2|TRBV2
TGTGCCAGCAATCTAAACTATGGCTACACCTTC
CASNLNYGYTF
>.|.|TRBJ1-1|TRBV5-8
TGTGCCAGCAGCTTGGCATCGAACACTGAAGCTTTCTTT
CASSLASNTEAFF
>.|.|TRBJ1-6|TRBV18
TGTGCCAGCCAACTCGGCCAGGGTGGTTCACCCCTCCACTTT
CASQLGQGGSPLHF
>.|.|TRBJ2-7|TRBV7-2
TGTGCCAGCAGCTTAGGCCCCGGGGGTGGCGAGCAGTACTTC
CASSLGPGGGEQYF
>.|.|TRBJ1-5|TRBV2
TGTGCCAGCAGCCGCAGGCTGGATCAGCCCCAGCATTTT
CASSRRLDQPQHF
>TRBD1|.|TRBJ2-7|TRBV27
TGTGCCAGCAGTTTATACAGGGGAGCCAACGAGCAGTACTTC
CASSLYRGANEQYF
>.|once|TRBJ2-7|TRBV7-9
TGTGCCAGCAGCTTTTTGTCCGGACAGAACTACGAGCAGTACTTC
CASSFLSGQNYEQYF
>TRBD2|.|TRBJ2-5|TRBV30
TGTGCCTGGGTCCCCGGGGGGATGGAGACCCAGTACTTC
CAWVPGGMETQYF
>TRBD2|.|TRBJ2-3|TRBV5-8
TGTGCCAGCAGCTTGCGTCTAGCGGGCACAGATACGCAGTATTTT
CASSLRLAGTDTQYF
>TRBD1|.|TRBJ1-6|TRBV9
TGTGCCAGCTCCGACGGGGACAGCTATAATTCACCCCTCCACTTT
CASSDGDSYNSPLHF
>.|.|TRBJ1-2|TRBV2
TGTGCCAGCAGTGGGTTAGGGGGCTATGGCTACACCTTC
CASSGLGGYGYTF
>.|.|TRBJ1-5|TRBV28
TGTGCCAGCAGTTCCCAGTTTGATCAGCCCCAGCATTTT
CASSSQFDQPQHF
>.|.|TRBJ1-3|TRBV7-2
TGTGCCAGCAGCCCGGGAAACACCATATATTTT
CASSPGNTIYF
>TRBD2|.|TRBJ2-5|TRBV29-1
TGCAGCGTTGCAAGCGGGGGGTTGGAGACCCAGTACTTC
CSVASGGLETQYF
>TRBD1|once|TRBJ1-3|TRBV4-2
TGTGCCAGCAGCCAAGAACGACAGGGGGCTGGAAACACCATATATTTT
CASSQERQGAGNTIYF
>TRBD1|.|TRBJ2-2|TRBV7-2
TGTGCCAGCAGCCGGCGTACAGGGGGGAACGGGGAGCTGTTTTTT
CASSRRTGGNGELFF
>.|.|TRBJ1-2|TRBV5-1
TGCGCCAGCAGCTTGGTGCAAAAAGGGGTTGGCTACACCTTC
CASSLVQKGVGYTF
>TRBD2|.|TRBJ2-1|TRBV5-1
TGCGCCAGCAGCTTGGGGACTAGCGGGGGGGCCGACAATGAGCAGTTCTTC
CASSLGTSGGADNEQFF
>.|.|TRBJ1-5|TRBV5-5
TGTGCCAGCAGCTTGGATTACGGTAATCAGCCCCAGCATTTT
CASSLDYGNQPQHF
>.|.|TRBJ1-6|TRBV27
TGTGCCAGCAGTTTATTTTTGGGGGCACGTAATTCACCCCTCCACTTT
CASSLFLGARNSPLHF
>.|once|TRBJ2-5|TRBV28
TGTGCCAGCAGTTTATTTCAGGCGGGAGAGACCCAGTACTTC
CASSLFQAGETQYF
>.|.|TRBJ1-4|TRBV27
TGTGCCAGCAGTGTAAGCGCAACTAATGAAAAACTGTTTTTT
CASSVSATNEKLFF
>.|.|TRBJ2-3|TRBV11-3
TGTGCCAGCAGCTTAGGTCGGGTCGATACGCAGTATTTT
CASSLGRVDTQYF
>TRBD1|.|TRBJ2-5|TRBV10-3
TGTGCCATCAGTGAGGAGGGGACAGGGGAGGAGACCCAGTACTTC
CAISEEGTGEETQYF
>.|.|TRBJ2-1|TRBV7-8
TGTGCCAGCAGCCTCACTAGAGTAAATGAGCAGTTCTTC
CASSLTRVNEQFF
>.|.|TRBJ1-2|TRBV3-1/TRBV3-2
TGTGCCAGCAGCCAGAGTGCGGGTGGCTACACCTTC
CASSQSAGGYTF
>.|.|TRBJ2-3|TRBV25-1
TGTGCCAGCAGTCTTTCAGGGCTCACAGATACGCAGTATTTT
CASSLSGLTDTQYF
>.|.|TRBJ1-2|TRBV27
TGTGCCAGCAGTTTATCAGGGGGCTATGGCTACACCTTC
CASSLSGGYGYTF
>.|.|TRBJ1-2|TRBV5-4
TGTGCCAGCAGCTTGGACAGTCTAAACTATGGCTACACCTTC
CASSLDSLNYGYTF
>.|.|TRBJ1-3|TRBV9
TGTGCCAGCAGCCCAGACACTTTAGGAAACACCATATATTTT
CASSPDTLGNTIYF
>.|.|TRBJ2-2|TRBV30
TGTGCCTGGACCGGGACACTAAACACCGGGGAGCTGTTTTTT
CAWTGTLNTGELFF
>.|.|TRBJ1-1|TRBV10-3
TGTGCCATCAATACAGAGGGAGCTGACACTGAAGCTTTCTTT
CAINTEGADTEAFF
>TRBD2|.|TRBJ2-4|TRBV28
TGTGCCAGCATCGCCGGGACTAGCGGGGGTCTAGCCAAAAACATTCAGTACTTC
CASIAGTSGGLAKNIQYF
>.|once|TRBJ1-1|TRBV21-1
TGTGCCAGCAGCGGGATTACAGGCACTGAGAACACTGAAGCTTTCTTT
CASSGITGTENTEAFF
>.|.|TRBJ1-1|TRBV5-1
TGCGCCAGCAGCCCCGAAATTCCCCAGACGGACTACACTGAAGCTTTCTTT
CASSPEIPQTDYTEAFF
>.|.|TRBJ1-4|TRBV7-9
TGTGCCAGCAGCTTAGCCTGGGACTCAACTAATGAAAAACTGTTTTTT
CASSLAWDSTNEKLFF
>.|.|TRBJ1-1|TRBV2
TGTGCCAGCAGTGAAGGGGGCCAGAACACTGAAGCTTTCTTT
CASSEGGQNTEAFF